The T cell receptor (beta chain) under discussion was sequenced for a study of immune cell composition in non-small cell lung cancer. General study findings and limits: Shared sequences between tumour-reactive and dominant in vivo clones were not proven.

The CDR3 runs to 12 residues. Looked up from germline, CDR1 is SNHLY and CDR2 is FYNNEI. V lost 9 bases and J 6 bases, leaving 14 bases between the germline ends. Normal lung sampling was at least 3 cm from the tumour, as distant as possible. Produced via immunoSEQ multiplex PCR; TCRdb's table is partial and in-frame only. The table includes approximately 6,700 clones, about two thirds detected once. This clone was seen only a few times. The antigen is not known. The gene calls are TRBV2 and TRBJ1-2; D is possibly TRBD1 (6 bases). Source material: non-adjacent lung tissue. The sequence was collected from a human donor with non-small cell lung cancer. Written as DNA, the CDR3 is TGTGCCAGTCGACAGGTGGTTCATGGCTACACCTTC. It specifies CASRQVVHGYTF.